This T cell receptor beta chain was identified during a study of Graves' ophthalmopathy and Graves' hyperthyroidism. Findings and limits, study-wide: Ophthalmopathy progression predictions by the model showed approximately 79% specificity and over 60% sensitivity. Most thyroid clonotypes expanded beyond 0.001 frequency were also found in blood.

In the case of this clonotype: Its antigen is unidentified.

The V and J ends lost 5 bases and 1 base, in that order; junction bases with no gene match: 15. CDR3 length: 18 residues. Amplification of the TCR beta CDR3 regions used RNA transcripts (as template). HTBI primers were used in a first-round RT-PCR, which preceded a second-round multiplex PCR. Each CDR3 protein gets one entry after TCRdb re-called the multiplex PCR reads with MiXCR. This sample yields just over 600,000 distinct CDR3 sequences, of which 22% are seen a single time; approximately 7.7% belongs to the top ten. J is TRBJ1-1 and V is TRBV12-3 or TRBV12-4, with 8 bases identical to TRBD1. The sample consisted of peripheral blood. The sequence derives from a woman aged 18-29 years with stable Graves' hyperthyroidism. Some clones in this sample may be carry-over from other donors' samples. CDR3 region: CASSLWSGQGAPNTEAFF. DNA for the CDR3: TGTGCCAGCAGTCTCTGGAGCGGGCAGGGGGCACCGAACACTGAAGCTTTCTTT.